What follows are 9 T cell receptor beta chains derived from one specimen sequenced in a study of shared clonotypes between healthy human individuals. TCRdb's copy holds only in-frame clones and misses some; the assay was immunoSEQ multiplex PCR. The data show more than 2 million clones, approximately 94% seen once. The source material was naive CD4+ T cells sorted from blood. Subset meaning: CD45RA+ positively selected. The receptors derive from a man younger than 35 in good health.

In this sample, this clone turned up once. J is TRBJ1-1 and V is TRBV2, with D uncertain. Germline assignment: CDR1 SNHLY and CDR2 FYNNEI. The V gene lost 1 base and the J gene lost 4 bases, with 13 bases spanning the gap. The length of the CDR3 is 15 residues. As DNA, the CDR3 is TGTGCCAGCAGTGAAGTACCGGGGTCGGGCACTGAAGCTTTCTTT. This codes for CASSEVPGSGTEAFF.

This chain uses TRBV7-6 with TRBJ2-7; D call uncertain. Germline assignment: CDR1 SGHVS and CDR2 FNYEAQ. With 6 bases removed from V and 2 bases from J, the gap between germline ends came to 14 bases. CDR3 length: 14 residues. In DNA, the CDR3 is TGTGCCAGCAGTCCCCAGGTCTCCACCTACGAGCAGTACTTC. Residues: CASSPQVSTYEQYF.

The chain recombines TRBV7-9 with TRBJ2-1; 10 bases match TRBD2. J gave up 4 bases and V 5 bases, and 8 bases lay outside the gene matches. From germline, CDR1 is SEHNR and CDR2 FQNEAQ (reference sequence). This CDR3 contains 16 residues. Here the CDR3 reads CASSTMTSGLYNEQFF. As DNA, the CDR3 is TGTGCCAGCAGCACCATGACTAGCGGGCTGTACAATGAGCAGTTCTTC.

The gene calls are TRBV27 and TRBJ2-1, with 9 nucleotides matching TRBD2. V dropped 5 bases and J dropped 8; count of bases not matched to a gene: 13. Germline values: CDR1 MNHEY, CDR2 SMNVEV (reference sequence). The CDR3 has 16 residues. Here the CDR3 reads CASSPRRVAGEDEQFF. As DNA, the CDR3 is TGTGCCAGCAGTCCCCGGAGGGTAGCGGGAGAAGATGAGCAGTTCTTC.

CDR3 in amino acids: CASSPPNRGPRSEAFF. CDR3 nucleotide sequence: TGTGCCAGCTCACCCCCTAACAGGGGACCTAGGTCTGAAGCTTTCTTT. The chain combines TRBV18 with TRBJ1-1, with TRBD1 matching over 7 bases. There are 16 residues in the CDR3. J was trimmed by 6 bases and V by 3 bases; bases with no gene match: 13. Germline CDR1 reads KGHSH; CDR2 reads LQKENI.

A single count supports this clone. CDR3 amino acids: CASTFGHNTGELFF. In DNA form, the CDR3 reads TGTGCCAGCACATTCGGCCATAACACCGGGGAGCTGTTTTTT. V is TRBV9 and J is TRBJ2-2; no clear D gene. Germline CDR1 SGDLS, CDR2 YYNGEE. This CDR3 has 14 residues. V dropped 6 bases and J dropped 2 bases, with 11 bases sitting between them.

V gene TRBV6-5 combines with J gene TRBJ2-7; D not resolved. The CDR3 has 14 residues. Trimming stripped 5 bases from V and 2 bases from J, with 13 bases between. CDR1 is MNHEY and CDR2 is SVGAGI in the germline V gene. CDR3 bases: TGTGCCAGCAGTCTCCAGGCAGGCGCCTACGAGCAGTACTTC. Encoded protein: CASSLQAGAYEQYF.

The chain carries TRBV4-3 and TRBJ2-5; TRBD2 might be the D (6 bases). Germline CDR1 LGHNA, CDR2 YSLEER. V was clipped by 4 bases and J by 4 bases, with 16 bases between them. The CDR3 totals 15 residues. CDR3 loop: CASSPRGSGVETQYF. The CDR3 nucleotides are TGCGCCAGCAGCCCTCGTGGCTCGGGGGTAGAGACCCAGTACTTC.

The chain links TRBV25-1 to TRBJ1-2; the D is unclear. Germline values: CDR1 MGHDK, CDR2 SYGVNS. This CDR3 has 15 residues. Trimming removed 1 base at V and 0 bases at J, with 9 bases between. CDR3 region: CASSEWKGPNYGYTF. CDR3 DNA sequence: TGTGCCAGCAGTGAATGGAAAGGGCCTAACTATGGCTACACCTTC.